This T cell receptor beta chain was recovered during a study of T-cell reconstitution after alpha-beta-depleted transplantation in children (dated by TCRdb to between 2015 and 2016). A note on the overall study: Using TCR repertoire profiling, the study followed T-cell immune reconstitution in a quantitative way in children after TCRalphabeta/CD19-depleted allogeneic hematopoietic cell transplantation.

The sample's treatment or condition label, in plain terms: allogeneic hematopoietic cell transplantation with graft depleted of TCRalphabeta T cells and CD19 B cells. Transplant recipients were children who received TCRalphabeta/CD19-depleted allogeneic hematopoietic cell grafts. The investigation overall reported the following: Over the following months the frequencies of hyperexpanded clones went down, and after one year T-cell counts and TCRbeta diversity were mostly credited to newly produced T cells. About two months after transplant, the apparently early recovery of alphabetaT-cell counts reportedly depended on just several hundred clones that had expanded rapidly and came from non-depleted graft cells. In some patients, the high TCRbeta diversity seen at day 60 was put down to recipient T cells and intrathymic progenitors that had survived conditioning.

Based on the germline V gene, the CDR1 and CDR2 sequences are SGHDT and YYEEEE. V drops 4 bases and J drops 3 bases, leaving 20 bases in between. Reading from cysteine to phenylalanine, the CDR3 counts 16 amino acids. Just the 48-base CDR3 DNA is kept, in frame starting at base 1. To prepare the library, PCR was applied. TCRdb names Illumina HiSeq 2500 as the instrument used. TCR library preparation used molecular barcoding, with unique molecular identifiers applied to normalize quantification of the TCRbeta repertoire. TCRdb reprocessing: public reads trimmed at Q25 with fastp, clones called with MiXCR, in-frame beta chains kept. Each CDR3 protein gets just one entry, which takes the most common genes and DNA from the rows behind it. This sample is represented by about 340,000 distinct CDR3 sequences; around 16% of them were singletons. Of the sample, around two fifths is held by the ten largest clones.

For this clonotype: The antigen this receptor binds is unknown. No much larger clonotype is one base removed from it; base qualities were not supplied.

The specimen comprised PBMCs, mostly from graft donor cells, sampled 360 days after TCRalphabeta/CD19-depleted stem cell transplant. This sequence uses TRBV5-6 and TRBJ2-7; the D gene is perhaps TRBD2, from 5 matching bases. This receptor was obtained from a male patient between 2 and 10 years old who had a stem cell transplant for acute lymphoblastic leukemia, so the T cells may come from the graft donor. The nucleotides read TGTGCCAGCAGCAACCGTTATTTCCGGGGAAACTACGAGCAGTACTTC. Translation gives CASSNRYFRGNYEQYF.